A single sample gave rise to the 27 T cell receptor beta chains below, sequenced in a study of T cells in Graves' hyperthyroidism and ophthalmopathy (dated by TCRdb to about 2019). Libraries were built with multiplex PCR. Reads for this sample came from an Illumina HiSeq 2000. The TCR beta CDR3 regions were amplified from the RNA transcripts. The first round of RT-PCR for the TCR CDR3 was performed with the HTBI primer set and the Qiagen OneStep RT-PCR kit. TCRdb took the public reads, trimmed them with fastp at Q25, ran MiXCR for clone calling and kept in-frame beta chains. Entries are consolidated by CDR3 protein sequence, retaining the most common genes and DNA. Counted in this sample were around 250,000 distinct CDR3 sequences; 13% to 15% of them appeared once. The ten biggest clones cover less than 15% of the sample. The sequencing input was blood. The source is a woman aged 35 to 49 with Graves' hyperthyroidism that later progressed to Graves' ophthalmopathy.

J is TRBJ2-2 and V is TRBV4-1, with D possibly being TRBD1 (5 bases). Trimming took off 0 bases at V and 3 bases at J, with 11 bases between the two ends. Germline CDR1 and CDR2: MGHRA and YSYEKL. The CDR3 is 16 amino acids. CDR3 protein: CASSQDAKGDTGELFF. Here the CDR3 DNA reads TGCGCCAGCAGCCAAGATGCTAAAGGGGACACCGGGGAGCTGTTTTTT.

This clonotype came up many times. The chain carries TRBV11-2 and TRBJ2-1, with D possibly being TRBD2 (5 bases). Trimming removed 3 bases from V and 10 bases from J, with 16 bases in between. Germline V gene lookup returns CDR1 SGHAT and CDR2 FQNNGV. The CDR3 has 14 amino acids. Here the CDR3 reads CASSFSDAWEEQFF. CDR3 DNA: TGTGCCAGCAGCTTTAGCGACGCTTGGGAGGAGCAGTTCTTC.

V gene TRBV29-1 combines with J gene TRBJ1-2; the D gene is possibly TRBD1 (6 bases). The germline CDR1 and CDR2 sequences are SQVTM and ANQGSEA. V lost 5 bases to trimming and J lost 6 bases, with 10 bases between them. The CDR3 has 11 residues. This CDR3 is CSVRGPNGYTF. The CDR3, as DNA: TGCAGCGTTCGGGGGCCTAATGGCTACACCTTC.

This clonotype was seen many times. This chain joins TRBV7-9 and TRBJ2-3; TRBD1 might be the D (5 bases). Trimming left V 5 bases short and J 7 bases short, with 37 bases between. From germline, CDR1 is SEHNR and CDR2 FQNEAQ (reference sequence). This CDR3 spans 21 amino acids. The CDR3 loop is CASSTSPRDTTDSPWFNTQYF. The CDR3 DNA is TGTGCCAGCAGCACCTCTCCCCGAGATACCACCGACAGCCCCTGGTTCAATACGCAGTATTTT. Looking up the rest from reference TRBV7-9 and TRBJ2-3 gives the full variable domain: DTGVSQNPRHKITKRGQNVTFRCDPISEHNRLYWYRQTLGQGPEFLTYFQNEAQLEKSRLLSDRFSAERPKGSFSTLEIQRTEQGDSAMYLCASSTSPRDTTDSPWFNTQYFGPGTRLTVL.

This clonotype has a count of ten or more. This chain links TRBV2 with TRBJ2-2; D remains unclear. Trimming cost V 7 bases and J 0 bases, with 12 bases left between them. This CDR3 is built from 15 residues. The germline V gene has CDR1 SNHLY and CDR2 FYNNEI. CDR3: CASNAPEPNTGELFF. The CDR3 DNA sequence: TGTGCCAGCAATGCTCCAGAACCGAACACCGGGGAGCTGTTTTTT.

This clonotype was seen at least ten times. The chain employs TRBV5-1 and TRBJ2-7; TRBD2 might be the D (5 bases). Trimming cost V 4 bases and J 3 bases, with 11 bases left between them. CDR1 and CDR2 (germline): SGHRS, YFSETQ. The CDR3 length is 13 residues. DNA of the CDR3: TGCGCCAGCAGCGGCGGGCTAAGCTACGAGCAGTACTTC. Its protein is CASSGGLSYEQYF.

This clonotype showed up many times. The chain recombines TRBV9 with TRBJ2-1; D call uncertain. This CDR3 is built from 13 residues. Between the trimmed V and J ends, which lost 0 bases and 7 bases, there was a span of 8 bases. Germline V gene lookup returns CDR1 SGDLS and CDR2 YYNGEE. This CDR3 reads CASSVDGVNEQFF. In DNA form, the CDR3 reads TGTGCCAGCAGCGTAGACGGTGTTAATGAGCAGTTCTTC.

This clonotype was counted many times. The genes are TRBV5-6 and TRBJ2-5, with D perhaps TRBD2 (5 bases). The length of the CDR3 is 15 residues. V lost 4 bases to trimming and J lost 4 bases, with 17 bases between them. The germline gives CDR1 SGHDT, CDR2 YYEEEE. In nucleotides, the CDR3 is TGTGCCAGCAGCGAAGGACTGGGAGTGGGAGAGACCCAGTACTTC. It encodes CASSEGLGVGETQYF.

The chain links TRBV27 to TRBJ2-1, with 14 bases lining up with TRBD2. CDR1 is MNHEY and CDR2 is SMNVEV in the germline V gene (reference sequence). The V gene end was trimmed by 4 bases and the J gene end by 7 bases; junction bases not matched to a gene: 6. This CDR3 is built from 16 residues. CDR3 DNA: TGTGCCAGCAGTTCGGGACTAGCGGGAGAGGAGAATGAGCAGTTCTTC. Translated, it gives CASSSGLAGEENEQFF.

This clonotype was seen repeatedly, ten times or more. The chain recombines TRBV10-3 with TRBJ1-3, with TRBD1 identical over 8 bases. V lost 8 bases and J lost 0; bases outside the gene matches: 3. There are 14 residues in the CDR3. Germline V gene sequence: CDR1 ENHRY, CDR2 SYGVKD. The CDR3 is CAIGTGGSGNTIYF. In DNA form, the CDR3 reads TGTGCCATCGGAACAGGGGGCTCTGGAAACACCATATATTTT.

This clonotype appeared many times. The chain links TRBV29-1 to TRBJ2-2; 10 nucleotides line up with TRBD2. V lost 4 bases and J lost 0; bases outside the gene matches: 2. Germline-derived CDR1 and CDR2 are SQVTM and ANQGSEA. The CDR3 extends over 15 amino acids. CDR3 region: CSVGGTSANTGELFF. The CDR3 DNA sequence: TGCAGCGTTGGAGGGACTAGCGCGAACACCGGGGAGCTGTTTTTT.

This clonotype showed up many times. The V and J genes are TRBV28 and TRBJ2-5, with 9 bases lining up with TRBD2. This CDR3 region has 16 residues. Germline trimming cut 4 bases from V and 3 bases from J; bases unmatched to any gene: 9. Germline values: CDR1 MDHEN, CDR2 SYDVKM. CDR3 in DNA: TGTGCCAGCAGTTCAGCGGGACTAGCAGGGAAAGAGACCCAGTACTTC. Protein sequence: CASSSAGLAGKETQYF.

This clonotype was seen repeatedly, ten times or more. The chain has TRBV10-3 and TRBJ2-7; D perhaps matches TRBD2 (6 bases). V lost 6 bases to trimming and J lost 3 bases, with 15 bases between them. This CDR3 spans 14 amino acids. CDR1 is ENHRY, CDR2 SYGVKD, per germline. The CDR3 DNA sequence: TGTGCCATCAGCGGAGACGGGACTTTCTACGAGCAGTACTTC. It is translated as CAISGDGTFYEQYF.

Many counts were recorded for this clonotype. This chain joins TRBV15 and TRBJ2-4; D is unresolved. Trimming took off 0 bases at V and 1 base at J, with 10 bases between the two ends. Per the germline V gene, CDR1 is LNHNV and CDR2 is YYDKDF (reference sequence). The CDR3 sequence is 16 residues long. The DNA of the CDR3 is TGTGCCACCAGCAGAGATCCTGCGTGGGCCAAAAACATTCAGTACTTC. Translated: CATSRDPAWAKNIQYF.

This clonotype occurred many times. The V and J genes are TRBV12-3 or TRBV12-4 and TRBJ1-4, with 9 bases matching TRBD1. V was clipped by 7 bases and J by 7 bases; unmatched bases: 7. The CDR3 runs 14 residues. CDR3 DNA sequence: TGTGCCAGCACCGGACAGGGGTTCTTTGAAAAACTGTTTTTT. Protein product: CASTGQGFFEKLFF.

This clonotype has a single count. Likely a read error: the CDR3 ends without its conserved phenylalanine or tryptophan. It is unclear where the CDR3 begins or ends on the DNA, so no DNA is shown, and the CDR3 is as TCRdb lists it. The chain joins TRBV11-2 to TRBJ2-1; the DNA was not used to check the table's D call, TRBD1. CDR1 and CDR2 from the germline V gene are SGHAT and FQNNGV. The CDR3 contains 17 residues when both ends are counted. CDR3 sequence: CASSLGNRGTHYNEQFL.

This clonotype showed up many times. The gene calls are TRBV18 and TRBJ2-5, with D unresolved. The V and J ends lost 5 bases and 3 bases respectively, with 7 bases between them. The CDR3 spans 12 residues. In germline, CDR1 is KGHSH, CDR2 LQKENI. The CDR3 DNA is TGTGCCAGCTCATCCCTAGAAGAGACCCAGTACTTC. It translates to CASSSLEETQYF.

The rearrangement joins TRBV6-1 to TRBJ2-7; 13 bases are shared with TRBD2. Germline V gives CDR1 MNHNS, CDR2 SASEGT. Trimming at V came to 0 bases and at J to 6 bases, leaving 8 bases not matched to a gene. There are 17 residues in the CDR3. CDR3 sequence: CASSEAHLLAGGPEQYF. The CDR3 nucleotides read TGTGCCAGCAGTGAAGCGCATCTACTAGCGGGAGGGCCCGAGCAGTACTTC.

The V call is TRBV12-3 or TRBV12-4, the J call TRBJ1-1; D not resolved. V was trimmed by 3 bases and J by 7 bases, leaving 9 bases between them. There are 12 residues in the CDR3. The CDR3 spells CASSLGGNEAFF. The CDR3 coding sequence is TGTGCCAGCAGTTTGGGCGGTAATGAAGCTTTCTTT.

This clonotype was seen at least ten times. The gene calls are TRBV11-2 and TRBJ2-1; D is possibly TRBD2 (5 bases). This CDR3 contains 12 residues. Germline V lookup: CDR1 SGHAT, CDR2 FQNNGV. V dropped 5 bases and J dropped 5 bases, with 7 bases sitting between them. CDR3 residues: CASSPGDNEQFF. The CDR3 coding sequence is TGTGCCAGCAGCCCCGGGGACAATGAGCAGTTCTTC.

The V and J genes are TRBV5-1 and TRBJ2-7; 8 bases map to TRBD2. CDR1 and CDR2 from the germline V gene are SGHRS and YFSETQ. The junction had 12 bases not matched to a gene; V was cut back by 1 base and J by 3 bases. The CDR3 contains 17 residues. CDR3 bases: TGCGCCAGCAGCTTGATGTCCCTAGCGGGCCATTACTACGAGCAGTACTTC. Translation: CASSLMSLAGHYYEQYF.

Many counts were recorded for this clonotype. This rearrangement joins TRBV18 to TRBJ2-1; D remains ambiguous. Germline V gives CDR1 KGHSH, CDR2 LQKENI. The CDR3 is 17 residues long. V was pared by 2 bases and J by 3 bases, with 17 bases between. CDR3 in DNA: TGTGCCAGCTCACCATCGGGTGGAATCAGCTACTACAATGAGCAGTTCTTC. Protein product: CASSPSGGISYYNEQFF.

The V and J genes are TRBV5-1 and TRBJ1-2; D is unresolved. Between the trimmed V and J ends, which lost 4 bases and 4 bases, there was a span of 8 bases. The V gene's germline CDR1 is SGHRS and CDR2 YFSETQ. The CDR3 is made up of 12 amino acids. The CDR3 DNA sequence: TGCGCCAGCAGCGATCTATTCTATGGCTACACCTTC. Translation: CASSDLFYGYTF.

This clonotype was seen repeatedly, ten times or more. V usage is TRBV4-1 and J usage is TRBJ1-2; D remains unclear. The CDR3 is made up of 13 amino acids. Trimming removed 1 base at V and 4 bases at J, with 7 bases between. Looked up from germline, CDR1 is MGHRA and CDR2 is YSYEKL. CDR3 residues: CASSQVGRYGYTF. CDR3 sequence (DNA): TGCGCCAGCAGCCAAGTGGGCCGCTATGGCTACACCTTC.

Note on this clonotype: This may come from a read error, since a much larger clone is one base off. V is TRBV12-3 or TRBV12-4 and J is TRBJ2-3; possible D gene TRBD2, 6 bases. This CDR3 contains 15 residues. The CDR3 sequence: CASRRGLGNTDTRYF. Written as DNA, the CDR3 is TGTGCCAGCAGGCGGGGACTTGGGAACACAGATACGCGGTATTTT.

With respect to this clonotype: Possible read error: a much larger clone is one base away. The chain carries TRBV20-1 and TRBJ2-1, with no clear D. There are 11 residues in the CDR3. V shed 7 bases and J shed 7 bases, with 11 bases lying between them. Germline values: CDR1 DFQATT, CDR2 SNEGSKA (reference sequence). The CDR3 DNA is TGCAGTGTTATCATCTATAATGAGCAGTTCTTC. This translates into CSVIIYNEQFF.

Ten or more counts support this clonotype. J is TRBJ2-7 and V is TRBV6-1; TRBD2 agrees at 7 bases. The CDR3 extends over 15 amino acids. CDR1 and CDR2 (germline): MNHNS, SASEGT. V was clipped by 6 bases and J by 4 bases; unmatched bases: 12. The CDR3 reads CASSSPGLGTYEQYF. CDR3 nucleotide sequence: TGTGCCAGCAGCAGTCCAGGACTAGGAACGTACGAGCAGTACTTC.